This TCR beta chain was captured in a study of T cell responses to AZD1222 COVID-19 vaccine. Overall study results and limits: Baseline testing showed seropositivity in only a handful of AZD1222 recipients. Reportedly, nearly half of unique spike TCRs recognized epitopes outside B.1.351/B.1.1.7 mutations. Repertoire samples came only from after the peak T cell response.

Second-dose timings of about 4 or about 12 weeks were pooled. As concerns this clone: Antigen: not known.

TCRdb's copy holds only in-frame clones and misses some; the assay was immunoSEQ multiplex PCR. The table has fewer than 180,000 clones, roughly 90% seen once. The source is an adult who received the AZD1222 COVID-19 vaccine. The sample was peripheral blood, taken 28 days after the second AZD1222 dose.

This CDR3 is CASSSGTGRNEKLFF. The CDR3 DNA reads as TGTGCCAGCAGCTCTGGGACAGGGCGCAATGAAAAACTGTTTTTT. This chain connects TRBV7-9 to TRBJ1-4; TRBD1 matches at 9 bases. Germline CDR1 reads SEHNR; CDR2 reads FQNEAQ (reference sequence). Trimming cost V 4 bases and J 5 bases; bases outside gene matches: 5. This CDR3 has 15 residues.